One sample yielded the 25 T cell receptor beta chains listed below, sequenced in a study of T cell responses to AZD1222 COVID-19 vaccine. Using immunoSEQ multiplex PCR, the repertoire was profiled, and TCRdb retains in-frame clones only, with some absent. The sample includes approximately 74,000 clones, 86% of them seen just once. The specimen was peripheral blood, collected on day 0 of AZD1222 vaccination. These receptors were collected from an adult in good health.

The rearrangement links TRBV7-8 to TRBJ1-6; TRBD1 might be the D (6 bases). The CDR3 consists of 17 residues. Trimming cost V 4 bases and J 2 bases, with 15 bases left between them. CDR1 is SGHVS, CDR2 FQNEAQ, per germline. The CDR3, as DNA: TGTGCCAGCAGCTCCCAGACGGGGGCCCCCTATAATTCACCCCTCCACTTT. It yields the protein CASSSQTGAPYNSPLHF.

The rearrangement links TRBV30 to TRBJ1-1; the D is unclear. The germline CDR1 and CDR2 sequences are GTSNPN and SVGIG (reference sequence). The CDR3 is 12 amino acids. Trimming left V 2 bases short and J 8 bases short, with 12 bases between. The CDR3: CAWSRRGPEAFF. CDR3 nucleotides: TGTGCCTGGAGTAGGAGAGGGCCCGAAGCTTTCTTT. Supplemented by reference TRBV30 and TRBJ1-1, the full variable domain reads SQTIHQWPATLVQPVGSPLSLECTVEGTSNPNLYWYRQAAGRGLQLLFYSVGIGQISSEVPQNLSASRPQDRQFILSSKKLLLSDSGFYLCAWSRRGPEAFFGQGTRLTVV.

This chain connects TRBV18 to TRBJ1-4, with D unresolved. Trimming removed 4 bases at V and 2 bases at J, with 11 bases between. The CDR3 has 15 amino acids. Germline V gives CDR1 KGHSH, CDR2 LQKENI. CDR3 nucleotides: TGTGCCAGCTCACGGGCCCCCTACACTAATGAAAAACTGTTTTTT. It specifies CASSRAPYTNEKLFF.

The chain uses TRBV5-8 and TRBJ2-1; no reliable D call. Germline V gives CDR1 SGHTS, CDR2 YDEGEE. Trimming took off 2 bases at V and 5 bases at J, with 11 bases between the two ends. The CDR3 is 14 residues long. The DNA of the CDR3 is TGTGCCAGCAGCTTCGTAGGAGAACACAATGAGCAGTTCTTC. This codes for CASSFVGEHNEQFF.

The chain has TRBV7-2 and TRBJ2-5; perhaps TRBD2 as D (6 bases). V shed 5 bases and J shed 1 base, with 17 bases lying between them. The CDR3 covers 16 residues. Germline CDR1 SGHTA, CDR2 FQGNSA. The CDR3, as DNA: TGTGCCAGCAGCCGCCGTGCAGGGAGGCTCCAAGAGACCCAGTACTTC. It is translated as CASSRRAGRLQETQYF.

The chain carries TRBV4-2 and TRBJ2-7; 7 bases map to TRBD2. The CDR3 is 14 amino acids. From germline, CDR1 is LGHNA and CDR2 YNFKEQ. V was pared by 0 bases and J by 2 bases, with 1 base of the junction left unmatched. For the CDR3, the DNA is TGTGCCAGCAGCCAAGATCGGGGGGCCTACGAGCAGTACTTC. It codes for CASSQDRGAYEQYF.

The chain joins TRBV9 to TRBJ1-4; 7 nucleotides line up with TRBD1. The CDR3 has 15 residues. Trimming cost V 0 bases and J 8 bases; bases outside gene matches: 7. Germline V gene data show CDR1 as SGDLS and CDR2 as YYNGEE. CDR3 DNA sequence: TGTGCCAGCAGCGTAGCTACAGGGGTTCGGGAAAAACTGTTTTTT. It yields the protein CASSVATGVREKLFF.

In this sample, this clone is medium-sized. The CDR3 nucleotides are TGTGCCAGCAGTTGGGACGGTGGAAACACCATATATTTT. Translating gives CASSWDGGNTIYF. V is TRBV12-3 or TRBV12-4 and J is TRBJ1-3; a weak D match, TRBD1 (5 bases). V lost 4 bases and J lost 3, with 7 bases in between. The CDR3 is 13 residues long.

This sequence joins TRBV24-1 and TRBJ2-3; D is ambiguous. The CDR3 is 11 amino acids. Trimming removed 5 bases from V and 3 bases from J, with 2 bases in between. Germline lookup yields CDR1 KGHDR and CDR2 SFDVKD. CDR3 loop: CATSVTDTQYF. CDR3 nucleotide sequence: TGTGCCACCAGTGTTACAGATACGCAGTATTTT.

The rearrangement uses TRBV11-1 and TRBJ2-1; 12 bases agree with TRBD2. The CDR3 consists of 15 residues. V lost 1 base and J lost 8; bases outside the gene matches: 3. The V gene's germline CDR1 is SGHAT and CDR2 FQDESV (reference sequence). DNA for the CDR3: TGTGCCAGCAGCTTAGTGGGACTAGCGGGTCATGAGCAGTTCTTC. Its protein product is CASSLVGLAGHEQFF.

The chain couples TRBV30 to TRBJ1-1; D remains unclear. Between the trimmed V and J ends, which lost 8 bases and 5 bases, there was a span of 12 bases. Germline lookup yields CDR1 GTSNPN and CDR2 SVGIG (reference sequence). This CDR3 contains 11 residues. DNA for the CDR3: TGTGCCCTGGAGGGAGGGACTGAAGCTTTCTTT. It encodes CALEGGTEAFF. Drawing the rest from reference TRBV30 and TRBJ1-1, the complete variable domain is SQTIHQWPATLVQPVGSPLSLECTVEGTSNPNLYWYRQAAGRGLQLLFYSVGIGQISSEVPQNLSASRPQDRQFILSSKKLLLSDSGFYLCALEGGTEAFFGQGTRLTVV.

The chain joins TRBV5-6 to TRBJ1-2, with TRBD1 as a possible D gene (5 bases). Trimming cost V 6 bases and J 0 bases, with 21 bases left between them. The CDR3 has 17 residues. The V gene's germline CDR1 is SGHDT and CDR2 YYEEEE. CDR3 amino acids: CASILRGDLQSNYGYTF. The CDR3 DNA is TGTGCCAGCATCCTCCGGGGGGATTTACAATCTAACTATGGCTACACCTTC.

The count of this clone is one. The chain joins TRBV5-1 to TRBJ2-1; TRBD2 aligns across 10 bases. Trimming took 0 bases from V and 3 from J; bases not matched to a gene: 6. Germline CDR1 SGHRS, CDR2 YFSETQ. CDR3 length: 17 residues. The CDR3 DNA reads TGCGCCAGCAGCTTGGCGCTAGCGGGAGAACTCTACAATGAGCAGTTCTTC. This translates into CASSLALAGELYNEQFF.

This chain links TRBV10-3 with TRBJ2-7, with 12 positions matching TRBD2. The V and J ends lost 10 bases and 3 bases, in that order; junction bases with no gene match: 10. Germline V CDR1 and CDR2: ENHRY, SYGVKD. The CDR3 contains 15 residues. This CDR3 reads CATRGRTSGNYEQYF. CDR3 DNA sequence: TGTGCCACCCGAGGCAGGACTAGCGGGAACTACGAGCAGTACTTC.

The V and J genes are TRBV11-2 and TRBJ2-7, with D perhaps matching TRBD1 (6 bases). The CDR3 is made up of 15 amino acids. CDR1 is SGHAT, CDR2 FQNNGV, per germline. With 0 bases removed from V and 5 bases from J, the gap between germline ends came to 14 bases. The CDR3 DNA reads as TGTGCCAGCAGCTTAGAGCTAACAGGGTACCACGAGCAGTACTTC. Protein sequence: CASSLELTGYHEQYF. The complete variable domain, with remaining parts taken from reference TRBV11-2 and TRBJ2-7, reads EAGVAQSPRYKIIEKRQSVAFWCNPISGHATLYWYQQILGQGPKLLIQFQNNGVVDDSQLPKDRFSAERLKGVDSTLKIQPAKLEDSAVYLCASSLELTGYHEQYFGPGTRLTVT.

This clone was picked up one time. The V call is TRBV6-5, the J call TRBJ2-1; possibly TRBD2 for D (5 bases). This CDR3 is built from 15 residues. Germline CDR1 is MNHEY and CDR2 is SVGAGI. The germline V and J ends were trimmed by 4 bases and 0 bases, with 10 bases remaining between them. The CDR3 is CASSLDSPSYNEQFF. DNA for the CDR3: TGTGCCAGCAGTTTGGACTCTCCCTCCTACAATGAGCAGTTCTTC.

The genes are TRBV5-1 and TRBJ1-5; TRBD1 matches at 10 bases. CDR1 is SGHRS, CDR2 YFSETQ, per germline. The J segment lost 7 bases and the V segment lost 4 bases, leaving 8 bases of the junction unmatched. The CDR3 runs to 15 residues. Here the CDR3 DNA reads TGCGCCAGCAGCCTCACGGGACAGGGGTCCCAGCCCCAGCATTTT. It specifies CASSLTGQGSQPQHF.

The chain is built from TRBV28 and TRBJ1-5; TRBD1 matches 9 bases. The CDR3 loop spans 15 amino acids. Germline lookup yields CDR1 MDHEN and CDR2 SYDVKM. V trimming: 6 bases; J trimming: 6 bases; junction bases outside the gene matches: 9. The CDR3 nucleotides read TGTGCCAGCAGCATACCAGGGACAGGGTTTCAGCCCCAGCATTTT. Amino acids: CASSIPGTGFQPQHF.

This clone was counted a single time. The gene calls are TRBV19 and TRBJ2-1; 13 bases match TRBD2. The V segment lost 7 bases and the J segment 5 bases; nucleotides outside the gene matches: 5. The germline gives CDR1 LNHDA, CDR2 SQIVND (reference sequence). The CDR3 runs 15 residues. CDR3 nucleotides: TGTGCCAGTAACCTGGGACTAGCGGGGAACAATGAGCAGTTCTTC. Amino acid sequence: CASNLGLAGNNEQFF.

The CDR3 region has the DNA TGTGCCAGCAGTCCACAGAACACCGGGGAGCTGTTTTTT. As protein: CASSPQNTGELFF. The chain employs TRBV28 and TRBJ2-2; D is unresolved. V lost 5 bases and J 1 base, leaving 5 bases between the germline ends. CDR3 length: 13 residues. The germline V gene has CDR1 MDHEN and CDR2 SYDVKM.

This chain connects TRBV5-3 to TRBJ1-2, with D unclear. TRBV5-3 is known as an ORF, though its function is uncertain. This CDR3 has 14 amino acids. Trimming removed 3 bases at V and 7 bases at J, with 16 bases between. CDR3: CARSSDGLGCGYTF. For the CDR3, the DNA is TGTGCCAGAAGCTCGGACGGCCTGGGATGTGGCTACACCTTC.

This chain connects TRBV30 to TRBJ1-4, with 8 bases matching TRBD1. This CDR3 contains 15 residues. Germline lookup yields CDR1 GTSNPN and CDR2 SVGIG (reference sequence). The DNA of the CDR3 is TGTGCGATCTCCCTGACAGGGGCGGGGGGGGAAAAACTGTTTTTT. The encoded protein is CAISLTGAGGEKLFF.

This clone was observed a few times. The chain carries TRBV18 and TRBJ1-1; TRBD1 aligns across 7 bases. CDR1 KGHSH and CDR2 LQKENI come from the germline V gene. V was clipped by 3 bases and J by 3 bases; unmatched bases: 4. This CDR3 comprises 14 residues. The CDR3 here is CASSPLGQDTEAFF. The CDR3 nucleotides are TGTGCCAGCTCACCCCTAGGACAGGACACTGAAGCTTTCTTT.

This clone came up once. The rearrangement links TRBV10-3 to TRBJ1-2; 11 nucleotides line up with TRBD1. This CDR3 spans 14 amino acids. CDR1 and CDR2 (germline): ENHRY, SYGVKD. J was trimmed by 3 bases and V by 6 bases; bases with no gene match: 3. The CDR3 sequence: CAIRRTGGHYGYTF. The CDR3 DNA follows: TGTGCCATCAGGAGGACAGGGGGCCACTATGGCTACACCTTC.

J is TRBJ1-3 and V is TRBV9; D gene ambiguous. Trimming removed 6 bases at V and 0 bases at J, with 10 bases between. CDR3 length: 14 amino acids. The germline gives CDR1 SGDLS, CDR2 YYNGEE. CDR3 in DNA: TGTGCCAGCACCCAAGGCTTCTCTGGAAACACCATATATTTT. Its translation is CASTQGFSGNTIYF.